These T cell receptor beta chains were read from a single sample in a study of regulatory T cells in long-lasting Graves disease. TCRdb re-analysed the multiplex PCR reads in MiXCR, keeping a single row per CDR3 protein. The data hold 300,000 to 400,000 distinct CDR3 sequences, with about a sixth observed a single time. Source: peripheral blood mononuclear cells (PBMCs), taken at new diagnosis, from a patient treated with antithyroid drugs. The source is a female donor with Graves disease. Each CDR3 is given with its conserved first and last residue. A D gene is named only where the DNA matches it firmly. Only some rows state a clone size, as once, few, many or a class for expanded clones.

CDR3 | DNA | J | size | V | D
CASSGWTDLEAFF | TGTGCCAGCTCAGGGTGGACAGACCTCGAAGCTTTCTTT | TRBJ1-1 | NA | TRBV18 | NA
CASSPDGNTGELFF | TGCGCCAGCAGCCCCGACGGGAACACCGGGGAGCTGTTTTTT | TRBJ2-2 | NA | TRBV5-1 | NA
CASSQKYEEMEKLFF | TGCGCCAGCAGCCAGAAATATGAGGAAATGGAAAAACTGTTTTTT | TRBJ1-4 | NA | TRBV5-1 | NA
CASSIVGAANEKLFF | TGTGCCAGTAGTATAGTAGGGGCGGCTAATGAAAAACTGTTTTTT | TRBJ1-4 | NA | TRBV19 | NA
CASGLMREAKNIQYF | TGTGCTAGTGGTTTAATGCGGGAAGCCAAAAACATTCAGTACTTC | TRBJ2-4 | many | TRBV12-5 | NA
CASSLNLGTASTGELFF | TGCGCCAGCAGCTTAAACCTCGGGACAGCGAGCACCGGGGAGCTGTTTTTT | TRBJ2-2 | NA | TRBV5-1 | TRBD1
CASTFRTSGFTGELFF | TGTGCCAGCACCTTTAGGACTAGCGGTTTCACCGGGGAGCTGTTTTTT | TRBJ2-2 | many | TRBV11-2 | TRBD2
CASSGGIQGMNTEAFF | TGTGCCAGCAGTGGGGGAATACAGGGAATGAACACTGAAGCTTTCTTT | TRBJ1-1 | many | TRBV2 | NA
CASIDPVGRETQYF | TGTGCCAGCATAGATCCTGTGGGGCGGGAGACCCAGTACTTC | TRBJ2-5 | many | TRBV2 | NA
CASRILAGANEQYF | TGTGCCAGCAGAATACTAGCGGGAGCTAACGAGCAGTACTTC | TRBJ2-7 | many | TRBV28 | TRBD2
CASSTGTQNEKLFF | TGTGCCAGCTCAACCGGGACACAGAATGAAAAACTGTTTTTT | TRBJ1-4 | NA | TRBV10-3 | NA